The sequence of this TCR beta chain was determined in a study of blood T cell repertoires in COVID-19. Trimming cost V 5 bases and J 3 bases; bases outside gene matches: 16. Germline CDR1 SGHAT, CDR2 FQNNGV. The CDR3 runs to 18 residues. TCRdb's copy holds only in-frame clones and misses some; the assay was immunoSEQ multiplex PCR. The sample consists of about 60,000 clones, around 84% of them appearing once. The clonotype originates from a human donor in a cohort sampled during active COVID-19. This sequence joins TRBV11-2 and TRBJ2-3, with TRBD2 matching 8 bases. The sequencing input was peripheral blood. CDR3 nucleotide sequence: TGTGCCAGCAGCCCGACCTTCTACGGGGGGGATGGAACAGATACGCAGTATTTT. Translating gives CASSPTFYGGDGTDTQYF.